This passage covers 21 T cell receptor beta chains from one sample sequenced in a study of metastatic and nonmetastatic thyroid tumors. TCRdb redid the clone calls on the PCR reads using MiXCR. In the table there are around 42,000 clones, 9.5% to 12% of which are singletons. No patient had received any treatment before thyroid surgery. The source material was blood. Receptor source: a female donor with papillary thyroid cancer or a benign thyroid nodule (not recorded which). Some clones in this sample may be carry-over from other donors' samples.

This clone has at least ten counts. This chain links TRBV19 with TRBJ2-1; unclear D gene. V lost 2 bases and J 5 bases, leaving 16 bases between the germline ends. This CDR3 region has 16 residues. Germline loops: CDR1 LNHDA, CDR2 SQIVND (reference sequence). The CDR3 region has the DNA TGTGCCAGTAGTATAAGTTCCAGCCCCGTCGACAATGAGCAGTTCTTC. It specifies CASSISSSPVDNEQFF.

This clone was recorded many times. A read error may be the cause here, since a much bigger clone is one base away. This rearrangement joins TRBV7-9 to TRBJ1-2; D is unresolved. V lost 4 bases and J lost 1, with 10 bases in between. Germline V gene data show CDR1 as SEHNR and CDR2 as FQNEAQ (reference sequence). The CDR3 runs to 14 residues. This chain's CDR3 is CASSSGRLNYGYTF. CDR3 nucleotides: TGTGCCAGCAGCTCAGGACGCCTTAACTATGGCTACACCTTC.

This clone has a handful of counts. J is TRBJ1-1 and V is TRBV6-2 or TRBV6-3; D uncertain. Trimming removed 0 bases at V and 5 bases at J, with 10 bases between. The CDR3 has 14 amino acids. Looked up from germline, CDR1 is MNHEY and CDR2 is SVGEGT. Here the CDR3 DNA reads TGTGCCAGCAGTTACTCGGGCAGTTGGACTGAAGCTTTCTTT. It yields the protein CASSYSGSWTEAFF.

This clone was recorded many times. V usage is TRBV20-1 and J usage is TRBJ1-2, with TRBD1 identical over 8 bases. CDR3 length: 13 amino acids. V lost 5 bases and J lost 2; bases outside the gene matches: 4. Germline loops: CDR1 DFQATT, CDR2 SNEGSKA (reference sequence). CDR3 residues: CSAGGQENYGYTF. CDR3 bases: TGCAGTGCTGGGGGACAGGAGAACTATGGCTACACCTTC.

The V gene is TRBV10-3, the J gene TRBJ2-2; TRBD2 matches 11 bases. J lost 5 bases, V lost 3 bases, and 5 bases had no gene match. The CDR3 is made up of 16 amino acids. Germline assignment: CDR1 ENHRY and CDR2 SYGVKD. The CDR3 DNA follows: TGTGCCATCAGTGAAGAGCTAGCGGGAGGTACCGGGGAGCTGTTTTTT. Residues: CAISEELAGGTGELFF.

This clone was recorded many times. The V gene is TRBV6-1, the J gene TRBJ2-1, with TRBD1 identical over 7 bases. This CDR3 has 14 amino acids. Germline V gene data show CDR1 as MNHNS and CDR2 as SASEGT. The junction had 6 bases not matched to a gene; V was cut back by 8 bases and J by 2 bases. The CDR3 DNA reads TGTGCCAGCCTCGACAGGGAAACCTACAATGAGCAGTTCTTC. The encoded protein is CASLDRETYNEQFF.

This clone was found many times. The chain links TRBV19 to TRBJ1-1; D may be TRBD1 (6 bases). Germline V CDR1 and CDR2: LNHDA, SQIVND (reference sequence). The CDR3 is 14 amino acids. Trimming removed 6 bases from V and 4 bases from J, with 15 bases in between. This CDR3 is CASSPRTAITEAFF. CDR3 nucleotides: TGTGCCAGTAGCCCTAGGACAGCCATCACTGAAGCTTTCTTT.

This clone was counted many times. The V gene is TRBV6-1, the J gene TRBJ1-4; no clear D. This CDR3 has 13 residues. Germline CDR1 and CDR2: MNHNS and SASEGT. Deletions cut 4 bases from V and 5 bases from J, with 8 bases between. This CDR3 reads CASSGTVNEKLFF. DNA of the CDR3: TGTGCCAGCAGTGGGACGGTGAATGAAAAACTGTTTTTT.

This clone was observed many times. The rearrangement joins TRBV20-1 to TRBJ1-1; tentative D call: TRBD1 (5 bases). Trimming took 0 bases from V and 1 from J, leaving 6 bases between them. The CDR3 is 13 residues long. Germline V gene data show CDR1 as DFQATT and CDR2 as SNEGSKA (reference sequence). The CDR3 bases are TGCAGTGCTAGAGATGGGGGGAACACTGAAGCTTTCTTT. This encodes CSARDGGNTEAFF.

There are many counts of this clone. The V call is TRBV7-2, the J call TRBJ2-3; 11 positions match TRBD2. Unmatched junction bases numbered 6, after V lost 5 bases and J lost 2 bases. Germline assignment: CDR1 SGHTA and CDR2 FQGNSA. This CDR3 has 16 amino acids. The CDR3 nucleotides are TGTGCCAGCAGCGTAATTAGCGGGAGGGACACAGATACGCAGTATTTT. Translating gives CASSVISGRDTDTQYF.

The rearrangement uses TRBV6-2 or TRBV6-3 and TRBJ2-7; 9 nucleotides match TRBD1. V lost 5 bases and J lost 2; bases outside the gene matches: 4. The germline V gene has CDR1 MNHEY and CDR2 SVGEGT. CDR3 size: 14 residues. The CDR3: CASSPRTGAYEQYV. The CDR3 bases are TGTGCCAGCAGTCCAAGGACAGGGGCCTACGAGCAGTACGTC.

This clone was observed at least ten times. The genes are TRBV20-1 and TRBJ1-4; TRBD1 is a possible D gene (5 bases). V was cut by 2 bases and J by 10 bases, with 23 bases left in between. The germline gives CDR1 DFQATT, CDR2 SNEGSKA (reference sequence). This CDR3 has 16 amino acids. This chain's CDR3 is CSARSLLRTKKGKLFF. CDR3 nucleotides: TGCAGTGCTAGATCTTTATTGCGGACAAAGAAAGGAAAACTGTTTTTT.

V and J are TRBV20-1 and TRBJ1-1; D gene uncertain. Trimming removed 3 bases from V and 3 bases from J, with 8 bases in between. The CDR3 is made up of 12 amino acids. Germline V gene lookup returns CDR1 DFQATT and CDR2 SNEGSKA (reference sequence). CDR3 bases: TGCAGTGCTAGTTACAGCTACACTGAAGCTTTCTTT. Its protein is CSASYSYTEAFF.

This clone was seen more than once but under ten times. Possible read error: a much larger clone is one base away. The CDR3 does not close with the conserved phenylalanine or tryptophan, likely indicating a read error. The chain links TRBV6-4 to TRBJ1-1; the D is unclear. The ends were cut back, 0 bases at V and 1 base at J, with 9 bases in the middle. Germline assignment: CDR1 MRHNA and CDR2 SNTAGT. The CDR3 runs to 15 residues. The CDR3 sequence is CASSDSSRGNTEAFL. For the CDR3, the DNA is TGTGCCAGCAGTGACTCGAGTCGGGGGAACACTGAAGCTTTCCTT.

This clone was found many times. The genes are TRBV20-1 and TRBJ2-2; TRBD2 matches 8 bases. V was clipped by 2 bases and J by 1 base; unmatched bases: 0. This CDR3 comprises 14 residues. Germline V gives CDR1 DFQATT, CDR2 SNEGSKA (reference sequence). The CDR3 nucleotides read TGCAGTGCTAGACTAGCGGGGAACACCGGGGAGCTGTTTTTT. It specifies CSARLAGNTGELFF.

Comment on this clone: A single base separates this from a much larger clone, so it may be a read error. The identical CDR3 is also encoded by other nucleotide sequences in the sample. This rearrangement joins TRBV7-9 to TRBJ2-5; no reliable D call. CDR1 SEHNR and CDR2 FQNEAQ come from the germline V gene (reference sequence). This CDR3 comprises 14 residues. V was cut by 3 bases and J by 4 bases, with 12 bases left in between. The CDR3 DNA sequence: TGTGCCAGCAGCTTCCAACGAACTGGAGAGACCCAGTACTTC. Residues: CASSFQRTGETQYF.

The chain joins TRBV18 to TRBJ1-6; 9 bases are a match to TRBD1. Germline CDR1 reads KGHSH; CDR2 reads LQKENI. This CDR3 has 14 residues. The V gene end was trimmed by 5 bases and the J gene end by 9 bases; junction bases not matched to a gene: 5. The CDR3 loop reads CASSVGQGVSPLHF. CDR3 DNA: TGTGCCAGCTCAGTGGGACAGGGAGTTTCACCCCTCCACTTT.

Concerning this clone: A read error may account for a junction end that differs from germline. The chain carries TRBV5-1 and TRBJ1-2, with 7 bases lining up with TRBD1. CDR3 length: 13 residues. Looked up from germline, CDR1 is SGHRS and CDR2 is YFSETQ. The CDR3 loop is CARSLGGIYGYTF. CDR3 coding DNA: TGCGCCAGGAGCTTAGGGGGCATCTATGGCTACACCTTC.

This clone was found many times. This chain connects TRBV28 to TRBJ2-3; no clear D gene. The V end was cut by 6 bases, the J end by 5 bases, with 9 bases between. Germline loops: CDR1 MDHEN, CDR2 SYDVKM. CDR3 length: 12 residues. CDR3 amino acids: CASRNSLDTQYF. CDR3 sequence (DNA): TGTGCCAGCAGGAACAGTTTAGATACGCAGTATTTT.

By sample share, this clone is medium-sized. The chain uses TRBV3-1 and TRBJ1-1, with TRBD1 as a possible D gene (6 bases). Looked up from germline, CDR1 is LGHDT and CDR2 is YNNKEL (reference sequence). The CDR3 runs to 17 residues. Trimming removed 1 base at V and 0 bases at J, with 15 bases between. The CDR3 nucleotides are TGTGCCAGCAGCCAAGGACCGGACAGACCGCTGAACACTGAAGCTTTCTTT. Translation: CASSQGPDRPLNTEAFF.

This clone was seen at least ten times. The V and J genes are TRBV7-9 and TRBJ1-1, with D maybe TRBD1 (6 bases). Between the trimmed V and J ends, which lost 5 bases and 7 bases, there was a span of 17 bases. The germline CDR1 and CDR2 sequences are SEHNR and FQNEAQ (reference sequence). This CDR3 region has 14 residues. The CDR3 reads CASSRVVRQDEAFF. The DNA of the CDR3 is TGTGCCAGCAGCCGCGTTGTTCGACAGGATGAAGCTTTCTTT.